The 25 T cell receptor beta chains listed next were all sequenced from one sample in a study of cytomegalovirus exposure and HLA in healthy donors. Primers included in the PCR were 60 Vbeta and 13 Jbeta primers. Using immunoSEQ multiplex PCR, the repertoire was profiled, and TCRdb retains in-frame clones only, with some absent. The sample carries some 130,000 clones, around 83% recorded once. The source material was PBMCs. The source is a man aged 45 to 65 in good health and CMV-seronegative.

The chain joins TRBV2 to TRBJ2-3; possible D gene TRBD2, 5 bases. The germline V gene encodes CDR1 SNHLY and CDR2 FYNNEI. V lost 0 bases, J lost 5 bases, and 12 bases lay in between. The CDR3 is 15 amino acids. CDR3: CASSEAPIGIDTQYF. CDR3 nucleotides: TGTGCCAGCAGTGAAGCTCCGATCGGGATAGATACGCAGTATTTT.

The gene calls are TRBV11-1 and TRBJ2-1; 7 bases agree with TRBD1. The V and J ends lost 6 bases and 3 bases, in that order; junction bases with no gene match: 5. The length of the CDR3 is 14 residues. CDR1 SGHAT and CDR2 FQDESV come from the germline V gene (reference sequence). The CDR3 spells CASSSTGFYNEQFF. In DNA, the CDR3 is TGTGCCAGCAGTTCGACAGGGTTCTACAATGAGCAGTTCTTC. The complete variable domain, with remaining parts taken from reference TRBV11-1 and TRBJ2-1, reads EAEVAQSPRYKITEKSQAVAFWCDPISGHATLYWYRQILGQGPELLVQFQDESVVDDSQLPKDRFSAERLKGVDSTLKIQPAELGDSAMYLCASSSTGFYNEQFFGPGTRLTVL.

This clone has more than one count but fewer than ten. The chain links TRBV5-6 to TRBJ1-2; perhaps TRBD1 as D (6 bases). Trimming pared 6 bases from V and 3 bases from J, leaving 12 bases between. Germline CDR1 is SGHDT and CDR2 is YYEEEE. CDR3 length: 13 residues. The CDR3: CASTPEGDYGYTF. Written as DNA, the CDR3 is TGTGCCAGCACCCCCGAGGGGGACTATGGCTACACCTTC.

J is TRBJ1-2 and V is TRBV9; the D gene is possibly TRBD1 (6 bases). The CDR3 runs 13 residues. The V gene lost 4 bases and the J gene lost 5 bases, with 12 bases spanning the gap. CDR1 and CDR2 (germline): SGDLS, YYNGEE. CDR3 region: CASSSQGGYGYTF. As DNA, the CDR3 is TGTGCCAGCAGCTCACAGGGAGGGTATGGCTACACCTTC.

The rearrangement uses TRBV5-6 and TRBJ1-6, with 8 nucleotides matching TRBD1. The CDR3 spans 14 residues. Germline CDR1 is SGHDT and CDR2 is YYEEEE. The V segment lost 7 bases and the J segment 9 bases; nucleotides outside the gene matches: 9. The CDR3 region has the DNA TGTGCCAGCCATGACAGGGGATCGAGTTCACCCCTCCACTTT. This gives the protein CASHDRGSSSPLHF.

V and J are TRBV19 and TRBJ2-3; possibly TRBD1 for D (5 bases). The CDR3 is made up of 14 amino acids. CDR1 LNHDA and CDR2 SQIVND come from the germline V gene (reference sequence). V was clipped by 0 bases and J by 6 bases, with 10 bases between them. CDR3 coding DNA: TGTGCCAGTAGTATAGAGACAGCCTGGGATACGCAGTATTTT. It translates to CASSIETAWDTQYF.

The gene calls are TRBV4-1 and TRBJ2-7; 8 bases are shared with TRBD1. V lost 1 base, J lost 5 bases, and 4 bases stayed unmatched. The germline V gene encodes CDR1 MGHRA and CDR2 YSYEKL. The CDR3 contains 14 residues. This CDR3 reads CASSQGQGSNEQYF. DNA of the CDR3: TGCGCCAGCAGCCAAGGACAGGGGTCAAACGAGCAGTACTTC.

The chain recombines TRBV6-4 with TRBJ2-3; a possible D gene is TRBD2 (6 bases). Trimming pared 4 bases from V and 0 bases from J, leaving 8 bases between. The CDR3 is 14 amino acids. Germline V gene sequence: CDR1 MRHNA, CDR2 SNTAGT. DNA of the CDR3: TGTGCCAGCAGTGTAGGGACTAGCACAGATACGCAGTATTTT. Translation: CASSVGTSTDTQYF.

In DNA, the CDR3 is TGTGCCTGGAGTTACGACAGCGCCAACTATGGCTACACCTTC. This translates into CAWSYDSANYGYTF. The rearrangement uses TRBV30 and TRBJ1-2; D possibly corresponds to TRBD1 (5 bases). Germline V gene data show CDR1 as GTSNPN and CDR2 as SVGIG (reference sequence). The V gene lost 2 bases and the J gene lost 2 bases, with 12 bases spanning the gap. The CDR3 consists of 14 residues.

The rearrangement joins TRBV10-1 to TRBJ1-4; 8 bases match TRBD1. The CDR3 length is 15 residues. The germline V gene has CDR1 WNHNN and CDR2 SYGVQD (reference sequence). V shed 2 bases and J 7 bases; nucleotides not matched to a gene: 6. The CDR3 protein is CASSERTGRSEKLFF. As DNA, the CDR3 is TGCGCCAGCAGTGAGCGGACAGGGAGAAGTGAAAAACTGTTTTTT.

The CDR3 spells CASGSYPGQDHLGYGYTF. For the CDR3, the DNA is TGTGCTAGTGGTTCGTATCCGGGACAGGATCATCTAGGCTATGGCTACACCTTC. The rearrangement uses TRBV12-5 and TRBJ1-2; TRBD1 matches at 8 bases. Trimming cost V 4 bases and J 4 bases; bases outside gene matches: 17. The CDR3 runs to 18 residues. Per germline, CDR1 LGHNT and CDR2 FRNRAP.

The rearrangement uses TRBV21-1 and TRBJ1-1. TRBV21-1 is termed a pseudogene. This CDR3 is 15 amino acids long. The CDR3 bases are TGTGCCCCAAGCCCAGAAGCCCCGGAGGACACTGAAGCTTTCTTT. Translated, it gives CAPSPEAPEDTEAFF.

The J gene is TRBJ2-7, the V gene TRBV14, with TRBD1 matching over 9 bases. The germline V gene encodes CDR1 SGHDN and CDR2 FVKESK. The junction had 0 bases not matched to a gene; V was cut back by 3 bases and J by 0 bases. The CDR3 consists of 14 residues. The CDR3 bases are TGTGCCAGCAGCCAGGACAGGGGCTCCTACGAGCAGTACTTC. Amino acid sequence: CASSQDRGSYEQYF.

The genes are TRBV6-5 and TRBJ1-2; D perhaps matches TRBD1 (6 bases). Per the germline V gene, CDR1 is MNHEY and CDR2 is SVGAGI. Trimming removed 6 bases at V and 2 bases at J, with 10 bases between. This CDR3 has 13 amino acids. The CDR3 DNA follows: TGTGCCAGCAGCTCGGACAGCAACTATGGCTACACCTTC. Protein: CASSSDSNYGYTF.

The V and J genes are TRBV7-9 and TRBJ2-7; tentative D call: TRBD1 (6 bases). V gave up 4 bases and J gave up 5 bases, with 15 bases separating them. This CDR3 has 14 residues. Germline CDR1 SEHNR, CDR2 FQNEAQ (reference sequence). The CDR3 DNA is TGTGCCAGCAGCTCGCCGGGACATGGGCACGAGCAGTACTTC. As protein: CASSSPGHGHEQYF.

The V and J genes are TRBV10-3 and TRBJ1-5; possible D gene TRBD1, 5 bases. The germline V gene has CDR1 ENHRY and CDR2 SYGVKD. CDR3 size: 16 residues. V was shortened by 4 bases and J by 4 bases, with 17 bases between the two germline ends. The CDR3: CAISGRPGLRNQPQHF. The CDR3 nucleotides are TGTGCCATCAGTGGGCGGCCGGGACTGAGAAATCAGCCCCAGCATTTT.

J is TRBJ1-6 and V is TRBV9; unclear D gene. CDR1 and CDR2 from the germline V gene are SGDLS and YYNGEE. V gave up 4 bases and J gave up 7 bases, with 9 bases separating them. The CDR3 length is 13 residues. Here the CDR3 DNA reads TGTGCCAGCAGCCCCGAGATAAATTCACCCCTCCACTTT. The encoded protein is CASSPEINSPLHF.

In this sample, this clone turned up a few times. V gene TRBV6-6 combines with J gene TRBJ2-6; D may be TRBD1 (5 bases). The germline CDR1 and CDR2 sequences are MNHNY and SVGAGI (reference sequence). V was shortened by 8 bases and J by 4 bases, with 15 bases between the two germline ends. This CDR3 has 15 residues. The DNA for the CDR3 is TGTGCCAGCGGACACGGGTTGAGAGGGGCCAACGTCCTGACTTTC. As protein: CASGHGLRGANVLTF.

The chain joins TRBV9 to TRBJ1-1; perhaps TRBD1 as D (5 bases). V lost 0 bases, J lost 6 bases, and 9 bases lay in between. Germline-derived CDR1 and CDR2 are SGDLS and YYNGEE. The CDR3 length is 13 residues. CDR3 amino acids: CASSVGWGAEAFF. DNA for the CDR3: TGTGCCAGCAGCGTAGGATGGGGGGCTGAAGCTTTCTTT.

This chain joins TRBV7-9 and TRBJ1-1, with TRBD1 matching over 8 bases. Looked up from germline, CDR1 is SEHNR and CDR2 is FQNEAQ (reference sequence). Losses at the gene ends were 4 bases for V and 0 bases for J; bases not matched to a gene: 10. The CDR3 spans 17 residues. The CDR3 coding sequence is TGTGCCAGCAGCTCCACCTACCTGACAGGGGTGAACACTGAAGCTTTCTTT. Encoded protein: CASSSTYLTGVNTEAFF.

This rearrangement joins TRBV30 to TRBJ2-2; D gene uncertain. Trimming cost V 1 base and J 0 bases, with 6 bases left between them. The length of the CDR3 is 14 residues. Germline V lookup: CDR1 GTSNPN, CDR2 SVGIG (reference sequence). The CDR3 region is CAWSDRSNTGELFF. The CDR3, as DNA: TGTGCCTGGAGTGACAGATCGAACACCGGGGAGCTGTTTTTT.

This chain connects TRBV7-6 to TRBJ2-7; 11 bases map to TRBD2. This CDR3 is 17 amino acids long. Germline V gene lookup returns CDR1 SGHVS and CDR2 FNYEAQ. J was trimmed by 4 bases and V by 1 base; bases with no gene match: 9. The CDR3 reads CASSLGASGGPAYEQYF. The CDR3 DNA reads as TGTGCCAGCAGCTTAGGTGCTAGCGGGGGGCCTGCTTACGAGCAGTACTTC. Drawing the rest from reference TRBV7-6 and TRBJ2-7, the complete variable domain is GAGVSQSPRYKVTKRGQDVALRCDPISGHVSLYWYRQALGQGPEFLTYFNYEAQQDKSGLPNDRFSAERPEGSISTLTIQRTEQRDSAMYRCASSLGASGGPAYEQYFGPGTRLTVT.

This chain uses TRBV2 with TRBJ2-2; a weak D match, TRBD2 (5 bases). The CDR3 sequence is 14 residues long. In germline, CDR1 is SNHLY, CDR2 FYNNEI. V was trimmed by 3 bases and J by 7 bases, leaving 12 bases between them. In nucleotides, the CDR3 is TGTGCCAGCAGTGACCGCCTAGCTGGCGGGGAGCTGTTTTTT. This sequence encodes CASSDRLAGGELFF.

In this sample, this clone turned up a few times. This sequence joins TRBV4-1 and TRBJ1-3, with D possibly being TRBD1 (5 bases). Germline V lookup: CDR1 MGHRA, CDR2 YSYEKL. Deletions cut 1 base from V and 0 bases from J, with 13 bases between. The CDR3 extends over 17 amino acids. This CDR3 reads CASSQGGRGTSGNTIYF. As DNA, the CDR3 is TGCGCCAGCAGCCAAGGGGGGAGGGGAACCTCTGGAAACACCATATATTTT.

V is TRBV2 and J is TRBJ1-5; D ambiguous. The germline V gene encodes CDR1 SNHLY and CDR2 FYNNEI. V lost 4 bases and J 11 bases, leaving 15 bases between the germline ends. The CDR3 has 13 amino acids. CDR3 loop: CASSVEGSRSQHF. The CDR3 nucleotides read TGTGCCAGCAGTGTCGAGGGAAGTAGGTCCCAGCATTTT.